The subject of this entry is one T cell receptor beta chain. The antigen remains unidentified. This entry is derived from a study of T cell responses to AZD1222 COVID-19 vaccine. Findings and caveats of the study: Regions left unmutated in variants are reportedly the target of nearly half of spike-specific TCRs. Only 5 or 6 AZD1222 recipients were seropositive at baseline. Vaccine-related CD4 TCRs covered spike, predominating at 160-218 and 743-854.

Repertoires were generated with immunoSEQ multiplex PCR, while TCRdb's copy carries only in-frame clones and drops some. The table lists 200,000 or so clones, 80% to 90% of them singletons. The length of the CDR3 is 13 residues. Germline assignment: CDR1 MNHEY and CDR2 SVGAGI. The V and J ends lost 8 bases and 5 bases, in that order; junction bases with no gene match: 4. The V and J genes are TRBV6-5 and TRBJ2-7; 12 bases are a match to TRBD1. Sequencing was performed on peripheral blood, taken on day 0 of MenACWY control vaccination. The TCR sequence derives from an adult in good health. CDR3 nucleotide sequence: TGTGCCAGCCGCGGGACAGGGGGCAACGAGCAGTACTTC. Amino acid sequence: CASRGTGGNEQYF.